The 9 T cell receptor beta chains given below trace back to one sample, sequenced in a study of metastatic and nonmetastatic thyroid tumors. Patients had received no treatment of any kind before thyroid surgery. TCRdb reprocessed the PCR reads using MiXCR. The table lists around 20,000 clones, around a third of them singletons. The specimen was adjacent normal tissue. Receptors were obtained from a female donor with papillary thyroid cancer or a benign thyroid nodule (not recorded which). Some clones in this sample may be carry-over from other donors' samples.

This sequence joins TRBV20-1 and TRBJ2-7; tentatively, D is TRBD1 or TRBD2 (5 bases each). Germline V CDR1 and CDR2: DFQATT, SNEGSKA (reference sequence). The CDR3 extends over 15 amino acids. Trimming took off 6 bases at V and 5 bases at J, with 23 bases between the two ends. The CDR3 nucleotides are TGCAGTGCCGTAGTACTCGGCGGCTGGGGGAACGAGCAGTACTTC. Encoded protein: CSAVVLGGWGNEQYF.

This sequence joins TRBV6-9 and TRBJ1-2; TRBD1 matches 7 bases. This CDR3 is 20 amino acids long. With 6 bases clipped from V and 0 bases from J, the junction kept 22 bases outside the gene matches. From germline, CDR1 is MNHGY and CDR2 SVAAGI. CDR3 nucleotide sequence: TGTGCCAGCAGACCCAAGCGGCGTCGGGACAGAAATACTTCTAACTATGGCTACACCTTC. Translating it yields CASRPKRRRDRNTSNYGYTF.

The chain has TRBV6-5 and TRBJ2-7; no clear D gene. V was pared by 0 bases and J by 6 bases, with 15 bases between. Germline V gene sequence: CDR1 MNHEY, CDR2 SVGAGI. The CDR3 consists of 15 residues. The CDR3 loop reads CASSYSRPSAPEQYF. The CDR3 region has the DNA TGTGCCAGCAGTTACTCTAGACCCTCCGCCCCCGAGCAGTACTTC.

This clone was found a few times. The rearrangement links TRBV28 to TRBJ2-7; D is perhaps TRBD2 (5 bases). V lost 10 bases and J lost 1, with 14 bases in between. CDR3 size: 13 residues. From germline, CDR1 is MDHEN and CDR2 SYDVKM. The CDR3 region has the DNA TGTGCCAATGGACCGACGGGGTCCTACGAGCAGTACTTC. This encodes CANGPTGSYEQYF.

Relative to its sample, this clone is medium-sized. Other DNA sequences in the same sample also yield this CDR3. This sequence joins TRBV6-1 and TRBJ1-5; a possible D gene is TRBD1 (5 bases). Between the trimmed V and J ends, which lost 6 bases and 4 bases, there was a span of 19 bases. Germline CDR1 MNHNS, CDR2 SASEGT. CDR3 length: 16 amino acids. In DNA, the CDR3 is TGTGCCAGCAGCGCTGCTGTAGGGCAGGGTAATCAGCCCCAGCATTTT. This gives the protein CASSAAVGQGNQPQHF.

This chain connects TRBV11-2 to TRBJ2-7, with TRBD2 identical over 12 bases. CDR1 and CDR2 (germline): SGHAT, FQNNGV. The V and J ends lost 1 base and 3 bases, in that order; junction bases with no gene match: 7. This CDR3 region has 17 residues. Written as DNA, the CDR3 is TGTGCCAGCAGCTTAGGGTCGGGACTAGCGGGTATCTACGAGCAGTACTTC. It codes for CASSLGSGLAGIYEQYF.

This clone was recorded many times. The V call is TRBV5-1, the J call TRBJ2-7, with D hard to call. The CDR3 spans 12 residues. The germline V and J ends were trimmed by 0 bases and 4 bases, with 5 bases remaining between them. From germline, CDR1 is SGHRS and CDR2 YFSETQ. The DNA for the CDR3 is TGCGCCAGCAGCTTGGACATTTACGAGCAGTACTTC. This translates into CASSLDIYEQYF.

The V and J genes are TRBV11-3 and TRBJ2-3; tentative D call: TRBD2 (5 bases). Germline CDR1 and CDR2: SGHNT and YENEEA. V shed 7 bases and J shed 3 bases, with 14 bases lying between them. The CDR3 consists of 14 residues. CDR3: CASIEADQTDTQYF. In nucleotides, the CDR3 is TGTGCCAGCATAGAAGCGGACCAAACAGATACGCAGTATTTT.

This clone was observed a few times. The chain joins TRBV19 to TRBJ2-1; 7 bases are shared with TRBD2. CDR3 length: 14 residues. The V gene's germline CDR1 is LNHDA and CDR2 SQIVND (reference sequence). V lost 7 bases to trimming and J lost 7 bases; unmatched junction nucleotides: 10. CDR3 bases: TGTGCCAGTATGGTCCCGGGGGGTATGAATGAGCAGTTCTTC. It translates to CASMVPGGMNEQFF.